This TCR beta chain was observed in a study of blood T cell repertoires in COVID-19. CDR1 and CDR2 (germline): SGHRS, YFSETQ. This CDR3 contains 12 residues. V was pared by 3 bases and J by 8 bases, with 1 base of the junction left unmatched. Assay used: immunoSEQ multiplex PCR; TCRdb lists only in-frame clones, some missing. The sample lists roughly 80,000 clones, roughly 80% seen once, with approximately 20% in the top ten. Sequences were obtained from peripheral blood. The chain joins TRBV5-1 to TRBJ1-4; 7 positions match TRBD1. This receptor was identified in a woman in her sixties or seventies with acute or convalescent COVID-19. The CDR3, as DNA: TGCGCCAGCAGCTCGGACAGGGAAAAACTGTTTTTT. This gives the protein CASSSDREKLFF.